This note documents a single T cell receptor (beta chain) sequence. The participants were between about 18 and 89 years old and came from some 23 US areas. Per the authors' pipeline: Reference gene primer amplification gave nucleated cell count estimates. The data were produced by immunoSEQ multiplex PCR, yet TCRdb's version contains in-frame clones alone and is incomplete. The DNA gave D and trimming, while V, J and clone size come from that table. The sample has 200,000 to 300,000 clones, approximately 89% seen once. CDR3 size: 13 residues. Germline CDR1 and CDR2: WSHSY and SAAADI. V was shortened by 4 bases and J by 7 bases, with 14 bases between the two germline ends. The entry originates in a study of blood T cell repertoires in COVID-19. Across the whole study: PBMCs, B-cell-depleted T cells, or T cells provided the cDNA or gDNA that made up the material.

Input material: PBMCs or T cells enriched from blood (not recorded which). The chain links TRBV10-2 to TRBJ2-7; perhaps TRBD2 as D (5 bases). This sequence originates from a woman aged 40 to 50 with acute COVID-19. The CDR3 spells CASSGADRGEQYF. For the CDR3, the DNA is TGCGCCAGCAGTGGCGCGGATCGGGGAGAGCAGTACTTC.